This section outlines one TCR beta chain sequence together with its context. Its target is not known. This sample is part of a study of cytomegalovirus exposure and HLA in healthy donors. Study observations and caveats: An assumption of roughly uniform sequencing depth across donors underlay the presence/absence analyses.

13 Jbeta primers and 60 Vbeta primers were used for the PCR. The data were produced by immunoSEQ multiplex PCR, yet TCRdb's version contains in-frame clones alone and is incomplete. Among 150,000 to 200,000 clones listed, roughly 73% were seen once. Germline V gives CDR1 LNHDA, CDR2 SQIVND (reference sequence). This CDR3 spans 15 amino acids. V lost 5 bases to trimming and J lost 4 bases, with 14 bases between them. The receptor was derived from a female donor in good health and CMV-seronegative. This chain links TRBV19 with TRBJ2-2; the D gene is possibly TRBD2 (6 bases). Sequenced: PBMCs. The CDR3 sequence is CASSGGAGGTGELFF. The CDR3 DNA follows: TGTGCCAGTAGTGGGGGAGCGGGTGGCACCGGGGAGCTGTTTTTT.